This T cell receptor beta chain was captured by sequencing in a study of T cell changes during pregnancy in multiple sclerosis. TCRdb's copy holds only in-frame clones and misses some; the assay was immunoSEQ multiplex PCR. The sample lists 60,000 to 85,000 clones; about 91% were seen once. A single count supports this clone. The CDR3 is made up of 13 amino acids. The germline CDR1 and CDR2 sequences are PRHDT and FYEKMQ (reference sequence). V was clipped by 5 bases and J by 6 bases; unmatched bases: 6. The chain recombines TRBV13 with TRBJ1-1; 7 bases agree with TRBD1. This clonotype originated in a female donor with multiple sclerosis, enrolled in a pregnancy study. The material sequenced was peripheral blood, taken in the first trimester of pregnancy. CDR3 sequence: CASSPPGGPEAFF. The CDR3 nucleotides are TGTGCCAGCAGCCCCCCAGGGGGACCTGAAGCTTTCTTT.